The sequence of this T cell receptor (beta chain) was determined in a study of read filtering for tumor transcriptome and immune sequencing. This clonotype was counted many times. Its antigen is undetermined. This CDR3 is built from 12 residues. V lost 10 bases to trimming and J lost 8 bases, with 17 bases between them. Germline assignment: CDR1 LNHDA and CDR2 SQIVND (reference sequence). Molecular barcoded adaptors covering alpha/delta and beta/gamma chains were used on roughly 400 ng RNA. MiXCR was run by TCRdb on the reads, yielding one entry per CDR3 protein. This table has 100,000 to 150,000 distinct CDR3 sequences, over 10% appearing once. Overall study results and limits: About 81.9% of IR-seq clonotypes had one read, totaling around 4% of reads; RNA-seq: around 70% and 40%.

Sequenced input: a population of CD138-negative cells sorted from bone marrow. The V call is TRBV19, the J call TRBJ1-2; D remains unclear. This receptor was obtained from a donor aged 40 or over with multiple myeloma. The CDR3 sequence is CATPDSEWGYTF. CDR3 sequence (DNA): TGTGCCACCCCAGACTCCGAATGGGGCTACACCTTC.